Listed here are 14 T cell receptor beta chains from one sample, sequenced in a study of blood T cell repertoires in COVID-19. Sequencing used immunoSEQ multiplex PCR; TCRdb keeps in-frame clones, though not all of them. Among roughly 250,000 clones listed, 65% to 90% were seen once. The sample consisted of peripheral blood. These receptors were taken from a woman of 80 years or more with active or convalescent COVID-19.

The gene calls are TRBV6-4 and TRBJ1-2; 8 bases map to TRBD1. With V trimmed by 4 bases and J by 1 base, 2 bases remained unmatched. Germline CDR1 reads MRHNA; CDR2 reads SNTAGT. The CDR3 totals 14 residues. The CDR3, as DNA: TGTGCCAGCAGTGTCGACAGGGGTAACTATGGCTACACCTTC. Protein: CASSVDRGNYGYTF.

This clone was observed a single time. The genes are TRBV9 and TRBJ2-2, with 8 bases aligning to TRBD2. The V segment lost 7 bases and the J segment 1 base; nucleotides outside the gene matches: 6. The CDR3 is 15 amino acids. Germline CDR1 and CDR2: SGDLS and YYNGEE. In nucleotides, the CDR3 is TGTGCCAGCGGCCCCCGGGGGGGGAACACCGGGGAGCTGTTTTTT. This encodes CASGPRGGNTGELFF.

In DNA form, the CDR3 reads TGCGCCAGCAGCTCGAGGACAGGGGCAATGAACACTGAAGCTTTCTTT. Translated: CASSSRTGAMNTEAFF. This chain uses TRBV5-1 with TRBJ1-1; 9 bases are shared with TRBD1. Germline CDR1 SGHRS, CDR2 YFSETQ. J gave up 0 bases and V 3 bases, and 6 bases lay outside the gene matches. This CDR3 contains 16 residues. The variable domain in full, with the rest retrieved from reference TRBV5-1 and TRBJ1-1, is KAGVTQTPRYLIKTRGQQVTLSCSPISGHRSVSWYQQTPGQGLQFLFEYFSETQRNKGNFPGRFSGRQFSNSRSEMNVSTLELGDSALYLCASSSRTGAMNTEAFFGQGTRLTVV.

The chain links TRBV7-9 to TRBJ1-5; 8 nucleotides line up with TRBD1. The CDR3 runs 15 residues. Trimming took 5 bases from V and 2 from J; bases not matched to a gene: 5. Looked up from germline, CDR1 is SEHNR and CDR2 is FQNEAQ (reference sequence). DNA of the CDR3: TGTGCCAGCAGCACCTCAGGGGGCGGCAATCAGCCCCAGCATTTT. Translating gives CASSTSGGGNQPQHF.

The genes are TRBV3-1 (or the pseudogene TRBV3-2) and TRBJ1-6, with a possible D match to TRBD1 (6 bases). With 4 bases removed from V and 7 bases from J, the gap between germline ends came to 14 bases. This CDR3 is built from 15 residues. Per germline, CDR1 LGHDT and CDR2 YNNKEL (reference sequence). As DNA, the CDR3 is TGTGCCAGCAGCCCACTCCCAGGGGTAAATTCACCCCTCCACTTT. It codes for CASSPLPGVNSPLHF.

This chain joins TRBV29-1 and TRBJ2-1; D possibly corresponds to TRBD2 (6 bases). Germline-derived CDR1 and CDR2 are SQVTM and ANQGSEA. The CDR3 contains 14 residues. V dropped 6 bases and J dropped 7 bases, with 19 bases sitting between them. The CDR3 DNA is TGCAGCGTCCCACTAGGAGGGAGCTATAATGAGCAGTTCTTC. Its translation is CSVPLGGSYNEQFF.

In this sample, this clone turned up a few times. The chain is built from TRBV27 and TRBJ1-2; TRBD1 aligns across 12 bases. J was trimmed by 5 bases and V by 5 bases; bases with no gene match: 6. Per the germline V gene, CDR1 is MNHEY and CDR2 is SMNVEV (reference sequence). This CDR3 is built from 15 residues. The CDR3 sequence is CASSGGTGGRYGYTF. For the CDR3, the DNA is TGTGCCAGCAGTGGGGGGACAGGGGGCCGATATGGCTACACCTTC.

The V and J genes are TRBV4-1 and TRBJ1-4; D gene ambiguous. Germline assignment: CDR1 MGHRA and CDR2 YSYEKL. Trimming left V 0 bases short and J 0 bases short, with 14 bases between. This CDR3 is 18 amino acids long. CDR3 in amino acids: CASSQDRSGVTTNEKLFF. CDR3 nucleotide sequence: TGCGCCAGCAGCCAAGATCGGTCGGGTGTAACAACTAATGAAAAACTGTTTTTT.

The chain combines TRBV29-1 with TRBJ2-1; a possible D gene is TRBD2 (5 bases). Trimming left V 5 bases short and J 6 bases short, with 11 bases between. CDR1 and CDR2 from the germline V gene are SQVTM and ANQGSEA. This CDR3 is 12 amino acids long. The CDR3 DNA reads TGCAGCGTTCTGGATGGGAGCAATGAGCAGTTCTTC. Translating it yields CSVLDGSNEQFF.

This CDR3 is CASSRAGTGYNEQFF. As DNA, the CDR3 is TGCGCCAGCAGCAGAGCCGGGACAGGGTACAATGAGCAGTTCTTC. The J gene is TRBJ2-1, the V gene TRBV5-1; TRBD1 matches at 9 bases. Per germline, CDR1 SGHRS and CDR2 YFSETQ. CDR3 length equals 15 residues. V was pared by 4 bases and J by 4 bases, with 6 bases of the junction left unmatched.

The chain recombines TRBV30 with TRBJ2-7, with D possibly being TRBD2 (6 bases). V was clipped by 3 bases and J by 6 bases, with 21 bases between them. The CDR3 totals 15 residues. The germline gives CDR1 GTSNPN, CDR2 SVGIG (reference sequence). The CDR3 protein is CAWRRDLVQGREQYF. In DNA, the CDR3 is TGTGCCTGGAGGCGGGATCTTGTGCAGGGACGCGAGCAGTACTTC.

The genes are TRBV6-6 and TRBJ2-2, with D tentatively TRBD1 (6 bases). V was trimmed by 7 bases and J by 4 bases, leaving 19 bases between them. The CDR3 has 16 residues. Germline values: CDR1 MNHNY, CDR2 SVGAGI (reference sequence). This CDR3 reads CASNSRQDHPTGELFF. CDR3 nucleotide sequence: TGTGCCAGCAACTCCCGACAGGATCATCCCACCGGGGAGCTGTTTTTT.

V is TRBV7-8 and J is TRBJ2-7; D perhaps matches TRBD1 (7 bases). Germline CDR1 SGHVS, CDR2 FQNEAQ. Deletions cut 5 bases from V and 1 base from J, with 9 bases between. The CDR3 runs to 13 residues. For the CDR3, the DNA is TGTGCCAGCAGCCCAGGGGGGTCCTACGAGCAGTACTTC. Amino acid sequence: CASSPGGSYEQYF. The whole variable domain, filled in from reference TRBV7-8 and TRBJ2-7, reads GAGVSQSPRYKVAKRGQDVALRCDPISGHVSLFWYQQALGQGPEFLTYFQNEAQLDKSGLPSDRFFAERPEGSVSTLKIQRTQQEDSAVYLCASSPGGSYEQYFGPGTRLTVT.

The V and J genes are TRBV3-1 (or the pseudogene TRBV3-2) and TRBJ1-2; TRBD1 is a possible D gene (6 bases). Trimming removed 1 base from V and 2 bases from J, with 8 bases in between. This CDR3 comprises 14 residues. Germline V gives CDR1 LGHDT, CDR2 YNNKEL (reference sequence). CDR3 loop: CASSQVTGNYGYTF. The DNA for the CDR3 is TGTGCCAGCAGCCAAGTCACAGGGAACTATGGCTACACCTTC.